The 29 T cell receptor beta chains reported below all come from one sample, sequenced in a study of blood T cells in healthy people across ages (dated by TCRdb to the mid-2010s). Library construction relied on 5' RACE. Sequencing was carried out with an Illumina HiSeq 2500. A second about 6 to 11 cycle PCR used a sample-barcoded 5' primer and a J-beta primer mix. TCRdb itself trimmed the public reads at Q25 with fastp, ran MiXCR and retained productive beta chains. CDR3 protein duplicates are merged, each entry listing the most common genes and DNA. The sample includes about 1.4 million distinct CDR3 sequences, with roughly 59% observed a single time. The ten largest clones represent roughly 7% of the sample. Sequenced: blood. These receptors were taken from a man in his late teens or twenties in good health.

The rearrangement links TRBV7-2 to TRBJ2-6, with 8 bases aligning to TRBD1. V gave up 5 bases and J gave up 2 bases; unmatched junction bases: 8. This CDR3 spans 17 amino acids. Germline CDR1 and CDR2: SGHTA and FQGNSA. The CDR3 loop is CASSPSGGMPGANVLTF. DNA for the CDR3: TGTGCCAGCAGCCCATCAGGGGGCATGCCTGGGGCCAACGTCCTGACTTTC.

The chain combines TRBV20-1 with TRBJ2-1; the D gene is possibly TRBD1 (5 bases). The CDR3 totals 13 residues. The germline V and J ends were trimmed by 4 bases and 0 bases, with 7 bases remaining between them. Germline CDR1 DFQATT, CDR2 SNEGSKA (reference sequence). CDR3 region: CSAIRDSYNEQFF. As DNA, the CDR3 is TGCAGTGCTATCAGGGACTCCTACAATGAGCAGTTCTTC.

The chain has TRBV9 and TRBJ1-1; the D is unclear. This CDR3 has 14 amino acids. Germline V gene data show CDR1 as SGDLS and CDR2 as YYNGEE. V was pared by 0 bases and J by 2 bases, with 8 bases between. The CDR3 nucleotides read TGTGCCAGCAGCGTAGTTGCGGGAAACACTGAAGCTTTCTTT. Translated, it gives CASSVVAGNTEAFF.

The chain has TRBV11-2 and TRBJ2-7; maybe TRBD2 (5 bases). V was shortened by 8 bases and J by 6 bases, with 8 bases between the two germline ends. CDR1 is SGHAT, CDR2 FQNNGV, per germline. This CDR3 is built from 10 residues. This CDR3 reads CASQGLEQYF. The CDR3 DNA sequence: TGTGCCAGCCAAGGACTCGAGCAGTACTTC.

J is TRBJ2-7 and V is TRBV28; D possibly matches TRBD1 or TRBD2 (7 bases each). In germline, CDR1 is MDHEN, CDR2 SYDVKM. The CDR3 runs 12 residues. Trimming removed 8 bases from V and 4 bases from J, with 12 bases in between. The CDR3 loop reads CASRGDRYEQYF. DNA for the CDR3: TGTGCCAGCCGGGGGGACAGATACGAGCAGTACTTC. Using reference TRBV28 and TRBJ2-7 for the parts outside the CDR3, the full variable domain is DVKVTQSSRYLVKRTGEKVFLECVQDMDHENMFWYRQDPGLGLRLIYFSYDVKMKEKGDIPEGYSVSREKKERFSLILESASTNQTSMYLCASRGDRYEQYFGPGTRLTVT.

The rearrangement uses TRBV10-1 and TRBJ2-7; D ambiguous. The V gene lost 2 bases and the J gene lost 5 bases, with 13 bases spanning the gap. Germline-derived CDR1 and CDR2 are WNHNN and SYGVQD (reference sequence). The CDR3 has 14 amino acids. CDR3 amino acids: CASSEAGSVNEQYF. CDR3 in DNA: TGCGCCAGCAGTGAGGCAGGTTCGGTGAACGAGCAGTACTTC.

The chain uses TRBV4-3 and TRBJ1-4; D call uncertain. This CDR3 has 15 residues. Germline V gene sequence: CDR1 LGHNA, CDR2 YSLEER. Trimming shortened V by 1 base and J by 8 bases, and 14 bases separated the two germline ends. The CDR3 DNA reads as TGCGCCAGCAGCCAAGTCGGAGGGAACGGCGAAAAACTGTTTTTT. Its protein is CASSQVGGNGEKLFF.

The CDR3 spells CASSQDQLAAYEQYF. CDR3 in DNA: TGCGCCAGCAGCCAAGATCAGCTAGCAGCCTACGAGCAGTACTTC. V and J are TRBV4-3 and TRBJ2-7; D perhaps matches TRBD2 (5 bases). Germline V CDR1 and CDR2: LGHNA, YSLEER. This CDR3 contains 15 residues. The V and J ends lost 0 bases and 2 bases respectively, with 11 bases between them.

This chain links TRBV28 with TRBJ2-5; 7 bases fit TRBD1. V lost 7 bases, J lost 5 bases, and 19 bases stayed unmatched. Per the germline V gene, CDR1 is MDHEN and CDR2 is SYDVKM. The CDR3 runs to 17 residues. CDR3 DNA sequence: TGTGCCAGCAACCTCTCCGGGACAGCTGGTCTTCTGGAGACCCAGTACTTC. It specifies CASNLSGTAGLLETQYF.

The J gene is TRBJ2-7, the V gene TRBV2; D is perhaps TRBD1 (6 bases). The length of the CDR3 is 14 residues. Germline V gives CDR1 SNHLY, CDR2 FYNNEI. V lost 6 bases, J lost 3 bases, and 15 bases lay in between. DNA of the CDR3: TGTGCCAGCAGCGGTACAGGGTACCGCTACGAGCAGTACTTC. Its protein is CASSGTGYRYEQYF.

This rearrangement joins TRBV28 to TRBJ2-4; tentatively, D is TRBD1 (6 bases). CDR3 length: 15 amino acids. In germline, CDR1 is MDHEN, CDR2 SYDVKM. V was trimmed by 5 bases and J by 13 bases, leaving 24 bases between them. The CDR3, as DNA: TGTGCCAGCAGTGTTACAGGGCACTCCTACAATGAGCAGTACTTC. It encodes CASSVTGHSYNEQYF.

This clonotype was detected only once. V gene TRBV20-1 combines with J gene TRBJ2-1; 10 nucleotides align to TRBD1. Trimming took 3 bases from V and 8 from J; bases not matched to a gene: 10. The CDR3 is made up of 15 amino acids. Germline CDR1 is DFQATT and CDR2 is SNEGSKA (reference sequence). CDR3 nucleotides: TGCAGTGCTAGGGAACCGGGACAGGGGTTCCATGAGCAGTTCTTC. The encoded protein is CSAREPGQGFHEQFF.

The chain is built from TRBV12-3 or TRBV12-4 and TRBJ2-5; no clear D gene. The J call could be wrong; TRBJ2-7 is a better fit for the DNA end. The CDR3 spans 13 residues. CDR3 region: CASTTPGTYEQYF. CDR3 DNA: TGTGCCAGCACTACACCTGGCACCTACGAGCAGTACTTC.

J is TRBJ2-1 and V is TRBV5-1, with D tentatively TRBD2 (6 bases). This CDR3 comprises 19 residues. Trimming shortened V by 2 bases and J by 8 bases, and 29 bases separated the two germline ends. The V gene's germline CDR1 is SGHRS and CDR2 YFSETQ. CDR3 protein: CASSFAGKSPTFGGDEQFF. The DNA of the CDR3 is TGCGCCAGCAGCTTCGCCGGGAAGAGCCCTACATTTGGAGGGGATGAGCAGTTCTTC. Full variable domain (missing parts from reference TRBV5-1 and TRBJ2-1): KAGVTQTPRYLIKTRGQQVTLSCSPISGHRSVSWYQQTPGQGLQFLFEYFSETQRNKGNFPGRFSGRQFSNSRSEMNVSTLELGDSALYLCASSFAGKSPTFGGDEQFFGPGTRLTVL.

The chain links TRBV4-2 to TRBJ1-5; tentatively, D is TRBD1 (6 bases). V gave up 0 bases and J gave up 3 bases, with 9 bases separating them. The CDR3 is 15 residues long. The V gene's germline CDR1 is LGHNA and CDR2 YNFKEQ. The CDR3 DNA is TGTGCCAGCAGCCAAGAGGACAGAGACAATCAGCCCCAGCATTTT. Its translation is CASSQEDRDNQPQHF.

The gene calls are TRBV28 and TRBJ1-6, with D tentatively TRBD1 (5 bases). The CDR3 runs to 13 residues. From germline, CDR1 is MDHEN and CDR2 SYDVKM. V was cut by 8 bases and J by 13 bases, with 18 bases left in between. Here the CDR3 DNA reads TGTGCCAGCGGATTCCGTGGGGGAAGTCCCCTCCACTTT. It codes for CASGFRGGSPLHF.

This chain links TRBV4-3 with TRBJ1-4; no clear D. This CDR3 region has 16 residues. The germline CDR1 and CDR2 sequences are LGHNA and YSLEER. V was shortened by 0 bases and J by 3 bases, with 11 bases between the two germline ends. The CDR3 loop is CASSQDGSMANEKLFF. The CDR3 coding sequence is TGCGCCAGCAGCCAAGATGGATCGATGGCTAATGAAAAACTGTTTTTT.

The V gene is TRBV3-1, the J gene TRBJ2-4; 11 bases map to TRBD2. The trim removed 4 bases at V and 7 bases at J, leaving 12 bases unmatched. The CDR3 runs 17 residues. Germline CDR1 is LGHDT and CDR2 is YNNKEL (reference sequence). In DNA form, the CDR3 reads TGTGCCAGCAGCCCCGGGACTAGCGGCTCTGCGGGGAACATTCAGTACTTC. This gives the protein CASSPGTSGSAGNIQYF.

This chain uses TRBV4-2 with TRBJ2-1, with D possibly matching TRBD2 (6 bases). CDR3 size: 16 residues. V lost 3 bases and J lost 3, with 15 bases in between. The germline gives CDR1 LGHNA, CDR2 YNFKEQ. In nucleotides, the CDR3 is TGTGCCAGCAGCCAGCCAGGGACTGAGCACTACAATGAGCAGTTCTTC. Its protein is CASSQPGTEHYNEQFF.

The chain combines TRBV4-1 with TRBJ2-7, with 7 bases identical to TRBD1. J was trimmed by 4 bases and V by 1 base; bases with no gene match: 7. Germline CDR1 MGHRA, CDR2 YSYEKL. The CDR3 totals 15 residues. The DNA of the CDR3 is TGCGCCAGCAGCCAAGTGACAGGGTTCAGGTACGAGCAGTACTTC. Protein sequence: CASSQVTGFRYEQYF.

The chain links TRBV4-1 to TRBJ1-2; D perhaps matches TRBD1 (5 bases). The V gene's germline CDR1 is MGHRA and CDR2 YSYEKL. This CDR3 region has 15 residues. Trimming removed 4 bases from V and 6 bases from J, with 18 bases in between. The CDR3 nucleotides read TGCGCCAGCAGCCGGGGAAATAGGGCGGGGGATGGCTACACCTTC. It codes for CASSRGNRAGDGYTF.

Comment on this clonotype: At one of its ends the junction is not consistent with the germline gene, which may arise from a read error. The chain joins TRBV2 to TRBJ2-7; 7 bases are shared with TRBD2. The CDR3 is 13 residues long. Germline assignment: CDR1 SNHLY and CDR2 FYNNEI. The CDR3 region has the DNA TGCGCCAGCGGACTAGTAGGTCCCTACGAGCAGTACTTC. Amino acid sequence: CASGLVGPYEQYF.

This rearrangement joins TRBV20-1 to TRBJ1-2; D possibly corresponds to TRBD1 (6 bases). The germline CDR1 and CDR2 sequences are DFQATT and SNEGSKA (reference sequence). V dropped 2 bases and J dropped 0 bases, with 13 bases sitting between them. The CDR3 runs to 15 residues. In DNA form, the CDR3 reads TGCAGTGCTAGACCCCGAGGGGGGACTAACTATGGCTACACCTTC. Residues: CSARPRGGTNYGYTF.

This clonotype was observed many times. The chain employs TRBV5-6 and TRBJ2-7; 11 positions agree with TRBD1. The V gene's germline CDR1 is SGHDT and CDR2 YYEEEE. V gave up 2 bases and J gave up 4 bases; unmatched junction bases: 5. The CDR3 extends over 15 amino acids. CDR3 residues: CASSFTGTGGYEQYF. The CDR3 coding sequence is TGTGCCAGCAGCTTCACCGGGACAGGGGGGTACGAGCAGTACTTC.

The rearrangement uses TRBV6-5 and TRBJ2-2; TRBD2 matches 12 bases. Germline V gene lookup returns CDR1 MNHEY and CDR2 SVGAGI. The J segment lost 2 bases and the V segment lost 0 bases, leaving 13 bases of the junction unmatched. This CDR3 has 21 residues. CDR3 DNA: TGTGCCAGCAGTTACTCCCGGCAGGCTAGCGGGAGGGCCCATAACACCGGGGAGCTGTTTTTT. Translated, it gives CASSYSRQASGRAHNTGELFF.

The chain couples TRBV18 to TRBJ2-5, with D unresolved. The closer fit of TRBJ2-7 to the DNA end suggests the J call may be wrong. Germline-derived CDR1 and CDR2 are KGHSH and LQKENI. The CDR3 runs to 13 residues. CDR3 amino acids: CASSPLSNSEQYF. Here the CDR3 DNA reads TGTGCCAGCTCTCCGCTCTCTAACTCCGAGCAGTACTTC.

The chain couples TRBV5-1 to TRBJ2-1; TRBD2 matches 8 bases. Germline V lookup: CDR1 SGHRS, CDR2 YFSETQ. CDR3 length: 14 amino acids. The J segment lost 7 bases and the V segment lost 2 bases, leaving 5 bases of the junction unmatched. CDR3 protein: CASSFGTSRNEQFF. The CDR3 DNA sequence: TGCGCCAGCAGCTTTGGGACTAGTAGAAATGAGCAGTTCTTC. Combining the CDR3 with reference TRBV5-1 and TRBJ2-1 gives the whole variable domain KAGVTQTPRYLIKTRGQQVTLSCSPISGHRSVSWYQQTPGQGLQFLFEYFSETQRNKGNFPGRFSGRQFSNSRSEMNVSTLELGDSALYLCASSFGTSRNEQFFGPGTRLTVL.

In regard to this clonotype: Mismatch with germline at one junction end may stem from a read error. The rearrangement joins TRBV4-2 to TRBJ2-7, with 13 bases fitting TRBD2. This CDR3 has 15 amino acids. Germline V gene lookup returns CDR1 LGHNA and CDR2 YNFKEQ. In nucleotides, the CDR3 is TGTGTCAGCAGCCAAGGACTAGCGGGAGCCTACGAGCAGTACTTC. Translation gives CVSSQGLAGAYEQYF.

CDR3 coding DNA: TGCAGTGCTAGAATGAGGGAGGTACAGTACTTC. The encoded protein is CSARMREVQYF. The J gene is TRBJ2-5, the V gene TRBV20-1; D may be TRBD2 (6 bases). Germline V gene lookup returns CDR1 DFQATT and CDR2 SNEGSKA (reference sequence). The CDR3 covers 11 residues. Trimming left V 2 bases short and J 11 bases short, with 12 bases between.